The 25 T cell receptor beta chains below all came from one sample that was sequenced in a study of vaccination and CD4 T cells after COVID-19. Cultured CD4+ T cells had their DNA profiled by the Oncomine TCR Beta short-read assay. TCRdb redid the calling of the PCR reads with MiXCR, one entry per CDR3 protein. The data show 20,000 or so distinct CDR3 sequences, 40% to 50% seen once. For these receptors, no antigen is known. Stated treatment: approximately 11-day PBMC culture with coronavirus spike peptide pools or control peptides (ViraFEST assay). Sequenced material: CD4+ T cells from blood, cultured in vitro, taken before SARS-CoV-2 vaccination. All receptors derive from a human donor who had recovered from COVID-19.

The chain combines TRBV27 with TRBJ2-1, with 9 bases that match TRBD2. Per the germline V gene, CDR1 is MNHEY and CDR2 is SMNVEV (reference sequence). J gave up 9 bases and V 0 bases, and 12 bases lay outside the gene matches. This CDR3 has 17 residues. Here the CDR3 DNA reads TGTGCCAGCAGTTTATCGCGGGAGCAAGCGGGAGGAGGTGAGCAGTTCTTC. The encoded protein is CASSLSREQAGGGEQFF.

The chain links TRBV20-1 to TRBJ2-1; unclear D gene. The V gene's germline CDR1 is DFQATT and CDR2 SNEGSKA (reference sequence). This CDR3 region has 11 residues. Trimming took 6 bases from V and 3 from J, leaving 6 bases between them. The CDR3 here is CSATNYNEQFF. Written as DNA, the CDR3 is TGCAGTGCGACGAACTACAATGAGCAGTTCTTC.

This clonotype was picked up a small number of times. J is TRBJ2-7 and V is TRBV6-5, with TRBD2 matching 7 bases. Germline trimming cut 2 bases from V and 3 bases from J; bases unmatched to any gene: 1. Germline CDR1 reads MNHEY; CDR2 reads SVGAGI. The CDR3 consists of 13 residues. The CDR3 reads CASSYRGVYEQYF. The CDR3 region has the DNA TGTGCCAGCAGTTACCGGGGGGTCTACGAGCAGTACTTC.

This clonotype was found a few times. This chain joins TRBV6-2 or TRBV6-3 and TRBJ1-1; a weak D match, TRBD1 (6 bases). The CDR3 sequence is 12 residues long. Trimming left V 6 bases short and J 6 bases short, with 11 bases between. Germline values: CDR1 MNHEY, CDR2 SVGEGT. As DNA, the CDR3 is TGTGCCAGCAGAAAAACAGGGTCTGAAGCTTTCTTT. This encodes CASRKTGSEAFF.

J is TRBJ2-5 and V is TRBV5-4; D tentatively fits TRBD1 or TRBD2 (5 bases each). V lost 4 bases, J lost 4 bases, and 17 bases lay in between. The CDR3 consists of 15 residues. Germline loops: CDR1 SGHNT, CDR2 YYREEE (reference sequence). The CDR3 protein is CASSAYRDLGETQYF. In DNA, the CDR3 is TGTGCCAGCAGCGCCTACCGGGACCTCGGAGAGACCCAGTACTTC. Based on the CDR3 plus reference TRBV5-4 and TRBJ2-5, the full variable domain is ETGVTQSPTHLIKTRGQQVTLRCSSQSGHNTVSWYQQALGQGPQFIFQYYREEENGRGNFPPRFSGLQFPNYSSELNVNALELDDSALYLCASSAYRDLGETQYFGPGTRLLVL.

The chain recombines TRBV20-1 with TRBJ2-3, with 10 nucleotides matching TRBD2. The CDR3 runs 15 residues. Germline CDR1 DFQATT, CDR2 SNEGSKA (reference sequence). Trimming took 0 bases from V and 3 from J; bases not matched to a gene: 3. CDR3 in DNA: TGCAGTGCTAGAGACCCTAGCGGGAGAACAGATACGCAGTATTTT. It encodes CSARDPSGRTDTQYF.

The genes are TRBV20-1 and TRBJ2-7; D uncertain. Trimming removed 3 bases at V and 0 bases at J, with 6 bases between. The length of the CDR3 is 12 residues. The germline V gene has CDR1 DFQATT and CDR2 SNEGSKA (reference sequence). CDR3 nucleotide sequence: TGCAGTGCTAGGTACAACTCCTACGAGCAGTACTTC. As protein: CSARYNSYEQYF.

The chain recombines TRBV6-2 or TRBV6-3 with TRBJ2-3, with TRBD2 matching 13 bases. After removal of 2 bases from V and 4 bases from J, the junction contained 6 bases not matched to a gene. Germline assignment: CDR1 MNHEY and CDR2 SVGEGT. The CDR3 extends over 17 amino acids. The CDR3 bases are TGTGCCAGCAGTTACACCTTACTAGCGGGGGGGTCAGATACGCAGTATTTT. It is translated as CASSYTLLAGGSDTQYF.

For the CDR3, the DNA is TGTGCCAGTACCCAACCTGGCAGCGGGCTCCAGCCCCAGCATTTT. Translating gives CASTQPGSGLQPQHF. This sequence joins TRBV19 and TRBJ1-5; no clear D gene. The CDR3 covers 15 residues. V was shortened by 7 bases and J by 7 bases, with 20 bases between the two germline ends. Germline loops: CDR1 LNHDA, CDR2 SQIVND (reference sequence). The variable domain in full, with the rest retrieved from reference TRBV19 and TRBJ1-5, is DGGITQSPKYLFRKEGQNVTLSCEQNLNHDAMYWYRQDPGQGLRLIYYSQIVNDFQKGDIAEGYSVSREKKESFPLTVTSAQKNPTAFYLCASTQPGSGLQPQHFGDGTRLSIL.

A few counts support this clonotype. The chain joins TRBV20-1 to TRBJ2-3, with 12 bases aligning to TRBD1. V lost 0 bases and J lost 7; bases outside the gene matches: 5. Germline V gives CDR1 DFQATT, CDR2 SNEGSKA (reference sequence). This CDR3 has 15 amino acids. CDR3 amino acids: CSARDSGTGGYTQYF. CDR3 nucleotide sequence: TGCAGTGCTAGAGATTCCGGGACAGGGGGCTATACGCAGTATTTT.

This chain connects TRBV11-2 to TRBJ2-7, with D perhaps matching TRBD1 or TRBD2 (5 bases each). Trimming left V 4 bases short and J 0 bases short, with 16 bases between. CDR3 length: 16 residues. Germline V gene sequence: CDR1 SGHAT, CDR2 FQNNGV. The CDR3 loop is CASSSWDATSSYEQYF. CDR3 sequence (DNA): TGTGCCAGCAGCTCCTGGGACGCGACGAGCTCCTACGAGCAGTACTTC. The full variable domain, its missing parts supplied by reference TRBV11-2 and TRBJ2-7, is EAGVAQSPRYKIIEKRQSVAFWCNPISGHATLYWYQQILGQGPKLLIQFQNNGVVDDSQLPKDRFSAERLKGVDSTLKIQPAKLEDSAVYLCASSSWDATSSYEQYFGPGTRLTVT.

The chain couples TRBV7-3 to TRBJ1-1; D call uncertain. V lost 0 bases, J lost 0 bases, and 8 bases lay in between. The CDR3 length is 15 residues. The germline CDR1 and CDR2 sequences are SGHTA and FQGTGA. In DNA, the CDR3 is TGTGCCAGCAGCTTAACGCGTGGGATGAACACTGAAGCTTTCTTT. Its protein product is CASSLTRGMNTEAFF.

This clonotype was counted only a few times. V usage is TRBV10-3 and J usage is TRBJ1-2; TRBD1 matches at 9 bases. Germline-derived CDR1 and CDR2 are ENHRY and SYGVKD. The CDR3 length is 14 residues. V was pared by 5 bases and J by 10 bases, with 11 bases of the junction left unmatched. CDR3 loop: CAISSPGQGEFYTF. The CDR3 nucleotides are TGTGCCATCAGTTCGCCGGGACAGGGTGAATTCTACACCTTC.

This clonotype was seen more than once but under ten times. The CDR3 DNA reads as TGTGCCAGCAGCTTAACGGGGGCGCGTCACTATGGCTACACCTTC. Amino acids: CASSLTGARHYGYTF. V gene TRBV7-2 combines with J gene TRBJ1-2, with D maybe TRBD1 (6 bases). The CDR3 totals 15 residues. The V end lost 2 bases, the J end lost 3 bases, and 13 bases lay between the germline ends. Germline CDR1 and CDR2: SGHTA and FQGNSA.

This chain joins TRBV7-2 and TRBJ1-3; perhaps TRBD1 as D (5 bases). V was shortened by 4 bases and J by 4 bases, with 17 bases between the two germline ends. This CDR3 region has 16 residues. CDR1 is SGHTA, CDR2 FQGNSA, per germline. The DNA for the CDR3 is TGTGCCAGCAGCTCGGGGGGTGCAGGTAGCGGAAACACCATATATTTT. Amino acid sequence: CASSSGGAGSGNTIYF.

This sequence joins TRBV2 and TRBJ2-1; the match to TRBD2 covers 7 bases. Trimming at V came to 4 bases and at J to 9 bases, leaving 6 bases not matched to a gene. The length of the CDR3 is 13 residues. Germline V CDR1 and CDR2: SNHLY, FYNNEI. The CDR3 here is CASSGRELGEQFF. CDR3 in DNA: TGTGCCAGCAGTGGGCGGGAGTTGGGTGAGCAGTTCTTC.

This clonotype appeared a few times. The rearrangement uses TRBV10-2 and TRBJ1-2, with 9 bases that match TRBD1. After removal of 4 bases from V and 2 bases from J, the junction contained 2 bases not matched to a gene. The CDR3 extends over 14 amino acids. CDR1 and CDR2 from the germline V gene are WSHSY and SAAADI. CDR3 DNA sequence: TGCGCCAGCAGTGGGGGACAGGGAAACTATGGCTACACCTTC. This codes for CASSGGQGNYGYTF.

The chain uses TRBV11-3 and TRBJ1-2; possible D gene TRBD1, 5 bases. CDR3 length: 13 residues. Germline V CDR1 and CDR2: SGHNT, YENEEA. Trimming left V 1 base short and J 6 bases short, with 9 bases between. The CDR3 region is CASSLARDHGYTF. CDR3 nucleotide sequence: TGTGCCAGCAGCTTAGCCAGGGATCATGGCTACACCTTC.

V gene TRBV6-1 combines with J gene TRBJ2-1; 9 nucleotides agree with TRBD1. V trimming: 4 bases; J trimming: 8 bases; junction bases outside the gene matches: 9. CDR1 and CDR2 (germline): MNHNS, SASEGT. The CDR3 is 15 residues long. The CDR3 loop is CASSAGQGTIDEQFF. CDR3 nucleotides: TGTGCCAGCAGTGCCGGACAGGGGACTATAGATGAGCAGTTCTTC.

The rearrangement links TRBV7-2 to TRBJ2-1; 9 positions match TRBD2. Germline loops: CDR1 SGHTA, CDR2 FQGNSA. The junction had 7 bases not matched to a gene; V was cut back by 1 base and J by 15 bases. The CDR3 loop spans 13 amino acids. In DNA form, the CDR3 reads TGTGCCAGCAGCTTAGTCTCGCTAGCGGGGAGGTTCTTC. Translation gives CASSLVSLAGRFF.

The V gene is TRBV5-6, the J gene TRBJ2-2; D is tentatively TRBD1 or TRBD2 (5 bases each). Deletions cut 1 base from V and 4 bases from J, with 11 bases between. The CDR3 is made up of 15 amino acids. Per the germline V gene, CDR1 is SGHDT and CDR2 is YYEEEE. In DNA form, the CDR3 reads TGTGCCAGCAGCTTGATCGGGGCGGGCACCGGGGAGCTGTTTTTT. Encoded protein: CASSLIGAGTGELFF. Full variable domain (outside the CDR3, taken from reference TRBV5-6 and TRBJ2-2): DAGVTQSPTHLIKTRGQQVTLRCSPKSGHDTVSWYQQALGQGPQFIFQYYEEEERQRGNFPDRFSGHQFPNYSSELNVNALLLGDSALYLCASSLIGAGTGELFFGEGSRLTVL.

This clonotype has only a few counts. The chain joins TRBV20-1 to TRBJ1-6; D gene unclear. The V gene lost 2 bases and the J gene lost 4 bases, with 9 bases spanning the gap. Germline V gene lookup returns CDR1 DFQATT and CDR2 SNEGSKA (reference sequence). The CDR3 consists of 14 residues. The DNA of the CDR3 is TGCAGTGCTAGAAGCCCGAATTATAATTCACCCCTCCACTTT. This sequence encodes CSARSPNYNSPLHF.

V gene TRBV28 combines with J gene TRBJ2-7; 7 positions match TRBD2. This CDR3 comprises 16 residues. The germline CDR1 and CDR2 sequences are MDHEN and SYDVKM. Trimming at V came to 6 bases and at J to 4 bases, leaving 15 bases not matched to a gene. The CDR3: CASRSQRDGSVYEQYF. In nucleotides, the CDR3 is TGTGCCAGCAGATCGCAGCGGGACGGGTCGGTGTACGAGCAGTACTTC.

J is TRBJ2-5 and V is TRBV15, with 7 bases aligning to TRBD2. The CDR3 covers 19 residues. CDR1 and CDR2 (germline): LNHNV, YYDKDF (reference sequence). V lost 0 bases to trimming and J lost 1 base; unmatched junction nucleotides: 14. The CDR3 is CATSRDLGSSGGLQETQYF. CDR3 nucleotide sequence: TGTGCCACCAGCAGAGATCTTGGGTCTAGCGGTGGCCTCCAAGAGACCCAGTACTTC. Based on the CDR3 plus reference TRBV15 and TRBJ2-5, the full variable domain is DAMVIQNPRYQVTQFGKPVTLSCSQTLNHNVMYWYQQKSSQAPKLLFHYYDKDFNNEADTPDNFQSRRPNTSFCFLDIRSPGLGDTAMYLCATSRDLGSSGGLQETQYFGPGTRLLVL.

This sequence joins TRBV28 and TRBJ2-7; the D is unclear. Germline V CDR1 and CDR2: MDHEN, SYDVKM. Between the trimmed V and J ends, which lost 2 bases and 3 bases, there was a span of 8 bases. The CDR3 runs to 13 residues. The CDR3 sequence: CASSLISNYEQYF. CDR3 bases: TGTGCCAGCAGTTTAATTAGCAACTACGAGCAGTACTTC.